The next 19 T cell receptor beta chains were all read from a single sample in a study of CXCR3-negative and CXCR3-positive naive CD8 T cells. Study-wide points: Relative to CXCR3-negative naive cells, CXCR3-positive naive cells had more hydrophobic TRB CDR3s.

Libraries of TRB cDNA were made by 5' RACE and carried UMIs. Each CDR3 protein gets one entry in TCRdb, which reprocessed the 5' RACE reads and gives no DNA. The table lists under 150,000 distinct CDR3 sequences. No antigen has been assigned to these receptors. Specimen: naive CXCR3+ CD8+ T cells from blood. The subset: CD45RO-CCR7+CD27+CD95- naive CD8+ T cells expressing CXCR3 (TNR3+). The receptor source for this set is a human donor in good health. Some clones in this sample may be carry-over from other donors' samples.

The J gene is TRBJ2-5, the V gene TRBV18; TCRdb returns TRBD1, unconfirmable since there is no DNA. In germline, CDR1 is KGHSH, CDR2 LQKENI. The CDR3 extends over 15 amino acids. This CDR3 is CASSPDREFQETQYF.

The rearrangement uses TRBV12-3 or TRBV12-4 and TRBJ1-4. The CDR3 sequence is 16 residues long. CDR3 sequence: CASSLLSDGGFLKLFF.

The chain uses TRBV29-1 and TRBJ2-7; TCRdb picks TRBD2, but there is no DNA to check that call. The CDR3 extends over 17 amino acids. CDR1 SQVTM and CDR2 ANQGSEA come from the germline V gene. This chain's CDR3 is CTHGLGLAGQETYEQYF.

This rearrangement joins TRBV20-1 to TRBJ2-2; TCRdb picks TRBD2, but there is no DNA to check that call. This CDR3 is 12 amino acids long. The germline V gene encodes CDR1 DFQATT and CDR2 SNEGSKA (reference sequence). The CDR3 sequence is CSARGLPGELFF.

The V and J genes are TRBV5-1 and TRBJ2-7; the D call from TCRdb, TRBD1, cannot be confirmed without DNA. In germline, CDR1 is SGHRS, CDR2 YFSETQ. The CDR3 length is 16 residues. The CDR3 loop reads CASKVSPGQAYYEQYF.

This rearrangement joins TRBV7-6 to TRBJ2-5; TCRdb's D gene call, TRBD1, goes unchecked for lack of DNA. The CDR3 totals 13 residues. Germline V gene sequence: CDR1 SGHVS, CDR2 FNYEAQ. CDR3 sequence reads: CASSRDPIETQYF.

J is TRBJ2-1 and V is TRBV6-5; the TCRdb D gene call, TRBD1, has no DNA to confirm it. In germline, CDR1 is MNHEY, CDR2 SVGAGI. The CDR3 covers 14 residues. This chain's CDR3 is CASRGAASYNEQFF.

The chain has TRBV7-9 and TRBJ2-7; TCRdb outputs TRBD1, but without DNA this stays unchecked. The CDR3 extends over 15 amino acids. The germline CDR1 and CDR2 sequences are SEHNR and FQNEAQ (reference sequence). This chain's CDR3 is CASSPPGQGHYEQYF.

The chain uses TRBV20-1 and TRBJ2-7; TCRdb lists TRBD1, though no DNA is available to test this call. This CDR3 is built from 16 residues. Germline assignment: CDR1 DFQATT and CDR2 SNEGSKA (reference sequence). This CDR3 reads CSARDLRGTSSYEQYF.

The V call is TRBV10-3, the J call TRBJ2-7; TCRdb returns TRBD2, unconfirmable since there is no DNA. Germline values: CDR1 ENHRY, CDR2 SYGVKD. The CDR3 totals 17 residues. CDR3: CAISSGTSGIRTYEQYF.

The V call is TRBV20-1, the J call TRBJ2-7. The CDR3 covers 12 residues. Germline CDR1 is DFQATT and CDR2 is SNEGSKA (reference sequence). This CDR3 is CSARAQEYEQYF.

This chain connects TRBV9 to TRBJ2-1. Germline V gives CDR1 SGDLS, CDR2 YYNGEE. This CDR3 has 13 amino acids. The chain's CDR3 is CASSVVSGNEQFF. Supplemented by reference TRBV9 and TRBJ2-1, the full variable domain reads DSGVTQTPKHLITATGQRVTLRCSPRSGDLSVYWYQQSLDQGLQFLIQYYNGEERAKGNILERFSAQQFPDLHSELNLSSLELGDSALYFCASSVVSGNEQFFGPGTRLTVL.

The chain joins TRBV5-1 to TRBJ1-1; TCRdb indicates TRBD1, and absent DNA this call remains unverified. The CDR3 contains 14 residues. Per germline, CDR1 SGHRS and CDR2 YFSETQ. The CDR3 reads CASSTTGANTEAFF. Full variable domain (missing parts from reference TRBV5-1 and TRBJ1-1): KAGVTQTPRYLIKTRGQQVTLSCSPISGHRSVSWYQQTPGQGLQFLFEYFSETQRNKGNFPGRFSGRQFSNSRSEMNVSTLELGDSALYLCASSTTGANTEAFFGQGTRLTVV.

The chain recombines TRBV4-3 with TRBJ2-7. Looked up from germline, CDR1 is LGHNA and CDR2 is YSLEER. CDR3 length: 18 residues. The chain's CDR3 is CASSQEYSQAFRTYEQYF.

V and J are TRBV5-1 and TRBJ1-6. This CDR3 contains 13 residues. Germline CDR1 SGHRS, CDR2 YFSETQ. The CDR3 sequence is CASNREGNSPLHF.

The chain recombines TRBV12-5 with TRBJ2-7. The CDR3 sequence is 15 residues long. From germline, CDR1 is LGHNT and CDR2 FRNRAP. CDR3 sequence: CASGLDPDDYYEQYF.

The CDR3 spells CASSTPTSVSYNEQFF. V is TRBV7-9 and J is TRBJ2-1; TCRdb returns TRBD2, unconfirmable since there is no DNA. The CDR3 length is 16 residues. From germline, CDR1 is SEHNR and CDR2 FQNEAQ (reference sequence).

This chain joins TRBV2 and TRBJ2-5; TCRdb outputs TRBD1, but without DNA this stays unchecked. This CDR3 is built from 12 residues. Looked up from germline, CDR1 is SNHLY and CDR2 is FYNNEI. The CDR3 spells CASKGIQETQYF.

CDR3 in amino acids: CSAGWDSGNEQYF. This chain connects TRBV29-1 to TRBJ2-7; TCRdb's D call, TRBD1, is unchecked because there is no DNA. From germline, CDR1 is SQVTM and CDR2 ANQGSEA. This CDR3 spans 13 amino acids.